Presented here are 9 T cell receptor beta chains from one specimen sequenced in a study of T cell responses to AZD1222 COVID-19 vaccine. TCRdb's table, derived via immunoSEQ multiplex PCR, lists solely in-frame clones and lacks some. The table has approximately 89,000 clones, over 80% seen once. The source was peripheral blood, collected on day 0 of MenACWY control vaccination. Every receptor here comes from an adult in good health.

This CDR3 reads CASSVGDSLHEQYF. For the CDR3, the DNA is TGTGCCAGCAGCGTAGGGGACAGTCTTCACGAGCAGTACTTC. This sequence joins TRBV9 and TRBJ2-7; 7 positions match TRBD1. Per the germline V gene, CDR1 is SGDLS and CDR2 is YYNGEE. Germline trimming cut 0 bases from V and 5 bases from J; bases unmatched to any gene: 5. CDR3 length: 14 residues.

The genes are TRBV6-5 and TRBJ2-1; maybe TRBD2 (5 bases). The V end was cut by 2 bases, the J end by 9 bases, with 14 bases between. The CDR3 runs to 14 residues. Germline lookup yields CDR1 MNHEY and CDR2 SVGAGI. This CDR3 reads CASSYRHLAGEQFF. The CDR3 DNA is TGTGCCAGCAGTTACCGCCACCTAGCAGGTGAGCAGTTCTTC.

The CDR3 reads CASSLGQLDEQYF. Written as DNA, the CDR3 is TGTGCCAGCAGTTTAGGCCAATTAGACGAGCAGTACTTC. The chain uses TRBV28 and TRBJ2-7, with no clear D. The germline V gene has CDR1 MDHEN and CDR2 SYDVKM. V was clipped by 2 bases and J by 5 bases, with 10 bases between them. The CDR3 sequence is 13 residues long. Together with reference TRBV28 and TRBJ2-7, the CDR3 gives the full variable domain: DVKVTQSSRYLVKRTGEKVFLECVQDMDHENMFWYRQDPGLGLRLIYFSYDVKMKEKGDIPEGYSVSREKKERFSLILESASTNQTSMYLCASSLGQLDEQYFGPGTRLTVT.

The J gene is TRBJ2-1, the V gene TRBV7-3, with 10 positions matching TRBD2. The CDR3 consists of 14 residues. The germline V gene has CDR1 SGHTA and CDR2 FQGTGA. V gave up 2 bases and J gave up 5 bases; unmatched junction bases: 0. The DNA of the CDR3 is TGTGCCAGCAGCTTAGGACTAGCGGACAATGAGCAGTTCTTC. This sequence encodes CASSLGLADNEQFF.

The rearrangement links TRBV29-1 to TRBJ1-4, with a possible D match to TRBD1 (6 bases). Trimming left V 7 bases short and J 10 bases short, with 22 bases between. CDR1 and CDR2 (germline): SQVTM, ANQGSEA. This CDR3 region has 14 residues. CDR3 in DNA: TGCAGCGCAGTCCGGGCAGACATAGGGGGAAAACTGTTTTTT. Amino acids: CSAVRADIGGKLFF.

In this sample, this clone turned up once. The V call is TRBV7-2, the J call TRBJ2-5; D is possibly TRBD2 (5 bases). The V end was cut by 2 bases, the J end by 5 bases, with 12 bases between. Germline CDR1 SGHTA, CDR2 FQGNSA. The CDR3 sequence is 14 residues long. CDR3 DNA sequence: TGTGCCAGCAGCTTAAGCCGGGAATCGGAGACCCAGTACTTC. Its translation is CASSLSRESETQYF.

This chain connects TRBV28 to TRBJ2-1; 9 nucleotides line up with TRBD1. The germline V gene has CDR1 MDHEN and CDR2 SYDVKM. V shed 5 bases, J shed 4 bases, and the junction held 3 bases outside the gene matches. The CDR3 covers 14 residues. The CDR3 sequence: CASSPDRGYNEQFF. CDR3 nucleotides: TGTGCCAGCAGTCCGGACAGGGGTTACAATGAGCAGTTCTTC.

The J gene is TRBJ1-2, the V gene TRBV2; no clear D. Trimming cost V 6 bases and J 6 bases, with 2 bases left between them. CDR3 length: 9 residues. The germline V gene has CDR1 SNHLY and CDR2 FYNNEI. CDR3 sequence: CASRDGYTF. CDR3 nucleotides: TGTGCCAGCAGGGATGGCTACACCTTC. The whole variable domain, filled in from reference TRBV2 and TRBJ1-2, reads EPEVTQTPSHQVTQMGQEVILRCVPISNHLYFYWYRQILGQKVEFLVSFYNNEISEKSEIFDDQFSVERPDGSNFTLKIRSTKLEDSAMYFCASRDGYTFGSGTRLTVV.

The CDR3 reads CASSPLLGDEQFF. The CDR3 DNA is TGTGCCAGCAGCCCCCTATTAGGCGATGAGCAGTTCTTC. The V call is TRBV5-4, the J call TRBJ2-1, with D unclear. Germline loops: CDR1 SGHNT, CDR2 YYREEE (reference sequence). V lost 4 bases, J lost 8 bases, and 13 bases lay in between. The CDR3 sequence is 13 residues long.